The 29 T cell receptor beta chains reported below all come from one sample, sequenced in a study of T cells after yellow fever vaccination. TCRdb itself ran the 5' RACE reads through MiXCR, one entry per CDR3 protein. The data contain 50,000 to 75,000 distinct CDR3 sequences, around 7% of them singletons. The starting material was CD8+ T cells sorted from PBMCs, obtained on the day of the first yellow fever vaccination. The receptors here all came from a young man who received the YFV17D yellow fever vaccine.

This clonotype was recorded at least ten times. The chain links TRBV5-1 to TRBJ2-1; D uncertain. This CDR3 has 12 amino acids. Germline-derived CDR1 and CDR2 are SGHRS and YFSETQ. Trimming shortened V by 5 bases and J by 5 bases, and 8 bases separated the two germline ends. CDR3 DNA: TGCGCCAGCAGGGACGCGAACAATGAGCAGTTCTTC. Its protein product is CASRDANNEQFF. Using reference TRBV5-1 and TRBJ2-1 for the parts outside the CDR3, the full variable domain is KAGVTQTPRYLIKTRGQQVTLSCSPISGHRSVSWYQQTPGQGLQFLFEYFSETQRNKGNFPGRFSGRQFSNSRSEMNVSTLELGDSALYLCASRDANNEQFFGPGTRLTVL.

This clonotype was detected ten times or more. The V gene is TRBV9, the J gene TRBJ2-6; 7 bases line up with TRBD1. Per germline, CDR1 SGDLS and CDR2 YYNGEE. J lost 3 bases, V lost 4 bases, and 4 bases had no gene match. This CDR3 is 15 amino acids long. The chain's CDR3 is CASSLGGFGANVLTF. Written as DNA, the CDR3 is TGTGCCAGCAGCCTAGGGGGCTTTGGGGCCAACGTCCTGACTTTC. The full variable domain, its missing parts supplied by reference TRBV9 and TRBJ2-6, is DSGVTQTPKHLITATGQRVTLRCSPRSGDLSVYWYQQSLDQGLQFLIQYYNGEERAKGNILERFSAQQFPDLHSELNLSSLELGDSALYFCASSLGGFGANVLTFGAGSRLTVL.

J is TRBJ2-3 and V is TRBV6-5; D tentatively reads TRBD1 or TRBD2 (6 bases each). Trimming took off 5 bases at V and 4 bases at J, with 16 bases between the two ends. Germline loops: CDR1 MNHEY, CDR2 SVGAGI. CDR3 length: 15 residues. The CDR3 is CASSHTGAVADTQYF. The CDR3 bases are TGTGCCAGCAGTCACACGGGGGCCGTCGCAGATACGCAGTATTTT.

The chain links TRBV7-9 to TRBJ2-5; TRBD1 aligns across 9 bases. Per germline, CDR1 SEHNR and CDR2 FQNEAQ (reference sequence). CDR3 size: 12 residues. The V and J ends lost 1 base and 9 bases, in that order; junction bases with no gene match: 0. The CDR3 coding sequence is TGTGCCAGCAGCTTAGGACAGGGGGCCCAGTACTTC. Protein: CASSLGQGAQYF.

The chain combines TRBV20-1 with TRBJ2-3; D uncertain. The CDR3 has 10 residues. From germline, CDR1 is DFQATT and CDR2 SNEGSKA (reference sequence). The V gene lost 5 bases and the J gene lost 6 bases, with 6 bases spanning the gap. The CDR3 sequence is CSALEDTQYF. The CDR3 DNA reads TGCAGTGCTTTGGAGGATACGCAGTATTTT.

This clonotype was counted many times. This chain connects TRBV7-8 to TRBJ2-5, with no clear D. With 6 bases removed from V and 5 bases from J, the gap between germline ends came to 13 bases. Per germline, CDR1 SGHVS and CDR2 FQNEAQ. The CDR3 has 13 residues. This CDR3 reads CASSPQEWETQYF. Here the CDR3 DNA reads TGTGCCAGCAGTCCGCAGGAATGGGAGACCCAGTACTTC.

The chain joins TRBV9 to TRBJ1-6, with TRBD1 matching 7 bases. This CDR3 has 15 amino acids. Trimming removed 2 bases from V and 4 bases from J; junction bases left unmatched: 3. CDR1 SGDLS and CDR2 YYNGEE come from the germline V gene. Here the CDR3 reads CASSVGTDYNSPLHF. The CDR3 DNA sequence: TGTGCCAGCAGCGTGGGGACAGATTATAATTCACCCCTCCACTTT.

This clonotype was counted between two and nine times. CDR3 sequence: CASSQGVRGLEKLFF. DNA of the CDR3: TGCGCCAGCAGCCAAGGAGTCCGTGGGTTGGAGAAACTGTTTTTT. The rearrangement links TRBV4-3 to TRBJ1-4; D uncertain. This CDR3 contains 15 residues. Per the germline V gene, CDR1 is LGHNA and CDR2 is YSLEER. Trimming pared 1 base from V and 11 bases from J, leaving 17 bases between.

This clonotype was observed a handful of times. The chain employs TRBV6-5 and TRBJ1-1; D is unresolved. CDR1 is MNHEY and CDR2 is SVGAGI in the germline V gene. Trimming removed 6 bases at V and 1 base at J, with 9 bases between. The CDR3 consists of 13 residues. CDR3 bases: TGTGCCAGCAGCCCAGCGGGGAACACTGAAGCTTTCTTT. It specifies CASSPAGNTEAFF.

V gene TRBV15 combines with J gene TRBJ2-5; 13 positions agree with TRBD2. V gave up 1 base and J gave up 5 bases; unmatched junction bases: 10. Germline values: CDR1 LNHNV, CDR2 YYDKDF (reference sequence). The CDR3 is made up of 18 amino acids. CDR3 sequence (DNA): TGTGCCACCAGCAGAGGGGAACTAGCGGGGGGGTCTCGGGAGACCCAGTACTTC. This translates into CATSRGELAGGSRETQYF.

In its sample, this clonotype was seen a few times. The rearrangement links TRBV4-1 to TRBJ1-2; TRBD1 aligns across 7 bases. Germline lookup yields CDR1 MGHRA and CDR2 YSYEKL. The CDR3 contains 18 residues. The J segment lost 8 bases and the V segment lost 1 base, leaving 19 bases of the junction unmatched. CDR3 bases: TGCGCCAGCAGCCAAGTTAGTGGAGGGGGCGGCGGACCCCGGGGCTACACCTTC. Amino acid sequence: CASSQVSGGGGGPRGYTF.

As to this clonotype: With a much larger clone just one base away, this may be a read error. The V call is TRBV5-1, the J call TRBJ2-3; D unclear. This CDR3 region has 15 residues. Germline V gene sequence: CDR1 SGHRS, CDR2 YFSETQ. The V and J ends lost 4 bases and 1 base respectively, with 13 bases between them. The CDR3 region has the DNA TGCGCCAGCAGCGGTAGTACCTTCTGCACAGATACGCAGTATTTT. It translates to CASSGSTFCTDTQYF.

CDR3 residues: CASSPGTGVTWGDTDTQYF. CDR3 nucleotide sequence: TGTGCCAGCAGCCCCGGGACAGGAGTGACGTGGGGAGATACAGATACGCAGTATTTT. The rearrangement joins TRBV11-1 to TRBJ2-3, with 8 bases that match TRBD1. Germline V gene lookup returns CDR1 SGHAT and CDR2 FQDESV (reference sequence). This CDR3 has 19 residues. The J segment lost 3 bases and the V segment lost 5 bases, leaving 19 bases of the junction unmatched.

This clonotype was seen at least ten times. This rearrangement joins TRBV6-2 or TRBV6-3 to TRBJ2-7; 12 nucleotides match TRBD1. The germline gives CDR1 MNHEY, CDR2 SVGEGT. This CDR3 comprises 14 residues. J lost 9 bases, V lost 7 bases, and 10 bases had no gene match. CDR3 in amino acids: CASTKWDRGPLQYV. In nucleotides, the CDR3 is TGTGCCAGCACCAAATGGGACAGGGGGCCGTTGCAGTACGTC.

The chain couples TRBV25-1 to TRBJ1-5, with TRBD1 matching 11 bases. Germline V gene sequence: CDR1 MGHDK, CDR2 SYGVNS. The CDR3 is made up of 15 amino acids. V lost 3 bases, J lost 4 bases, and 2 bases stayed unmatched. CDR3 sequence: CASSEGQGVNQPQHF. DNA of the CDR3: TGTGCCAGCAGTGAGGGACAGGGGGTTAATCAGCCCCAGCATTTT.

This clonotype has more than one count but fewer than ten. The V and J genes are TRBV19 and TRBJ2-6; D call uncertain. Germline CDR1 LNHDA, CDR2 SQIVND (reference sequence). The V and J ends lost 4 bases and 1 base respectively, with 8 bases between them. The CDR3 totals 15 residues. The CDR3 sequence is CASSRSASGANVLTF. As DNA, the CDR3 is TGTGCCAGTAGTAGGTCGGCGTCTGGGGCCAACGTCCTGACTTTC. The full variable domain, completed using reference TRBV19 and TRBJ2-6, is DGGITQSPKYLFRKEGQNVTLSCEQNLNHDAMYWYRQDPGQGLRLIYYSQIVNDFQKGDIAEGYSVSREKKESFPLTVTSAQKNPTAFYLCASSRSASGANVLTFGAGSRLTVL.

J is TRBJ2-3 and V is TRBV5-5, with 9 bases lining up with TRBD2. The germline gives CDR1 SGHKS, CDR2 YYEKEE (reference sequence). The CDR3 loop spans 14 amino acids. Germline trimming cut 4 bases from V and 3 bases from J; bases unmatched to any gene: 3. The DNA of the CDR3 is TGTGCCAGCAGCACCGGACTAGCGACAGATACGCAGTATTTT. Its translation: CASSTGLATDTQYF.

This clonotype has only a few counts. The chain has TRBV4-1 and TRBJ1-5; perhaps TRBD1 as D (5 bases). Germline CDR1 MGHRA, CDR2 YSYEKL. V lost 1 base and J lost 1, with 14 bases in between. This CDR3 is built from 17 residues. This CDR3 reads CASSQVPTGPSNQPQHF. As DNA, the CDR3 is TGCGCCAGCAGCCAAGTCCCAACGGGGCCAAGCAATCAGCCCCAGCATTTT.

There are a few counts of this clonotype. V usage is TRBV6-1 and J usage is TRBJ2-1; D may be TRBD1 (6 bases). CDR1 and CDR2 from the germline V gene are MNHNS and SASEGT. CDR3 size: 15 residues. Trimming left V 5 bases short and J 5 bases short, with 16 bases between. The CDR3: CASSPLEGDNNEQFF. The DNA of the CDR3 is TGTGCCAGCAGTCCCCTTGAGGGGGATAACAATGAGCAGTTCTTC.

This clonotype was seen at least ten times. V is TRBV4-3 and J is TRBJ1-1; maybe TRBD1 (5 bases). This CDR3 spans 14 amino acids. V lost 4 bases, J lost 2 bases, and 11 bases lay in between. Germline CDR1 reads LGHNA; CDR2 reads YSLEER. CDR3 loop: CASSRMTANTEAFF. As DNA, the CDR3 is TGCGCCAGCAGCCGCATGACAGCAAACACTGAAGCTTTCTTT.

The chain uses TRBV4-2 and TRBJ2-5; maybe TRBD1 (6 bases). Germline loops: CDR1 LGHNA, CDR2 YNFKEQ. This CDR3 region has 15 residues. V dropped 4 bases and J dropped 2 bases, with 14 bases sitting between them. The CDR3 loop is CASSPPERGQETQYF. The CDR3 region has the DNA TGTGCCAGCAGCCCCCCGGAAAGGGGGCAAGAGACCCAGTACTTC.

This clonotype was seen a handful of times. V gene TRBV12-3 or TRBV12-4 combines with J gene TRBJ1-2; 10 bases are shared with TRBD1. The CDR3 is 13 residues long. After removal of 7 bases from V and 4 bases from J, the junction contained 3 bases not matched to a gene. CDR3 amino acids: CASKGQGPYGYTF. CDR3 in DNA: TGTGCCAGCAAGGGACAGGGGCCCTATGGCTACACCTTC.

The gene calls are TRBV12-3 or TRBV12-4 and TRBJ2-3; the match to TRBD1 covers 8 bases. The CDR3 contains 18 residues. V trimming: 5 bases; J trimming: 4 bases; junction bases outside the gene matches: 17. The CDR3 loop is CASSTDLDREKFADTQYF. The CDR3 DNA sequence: TGTGCCAGCAGTACCGATTTGGACAGGGAAAAGTTCGCAGATACGCAGTATTTT.

This clonotype was detected a few times. This chain connects TRBV7-2 to TRBJ1-6; D gene ambiguous. Germline loops: CDR1 SGHTA, CDR2 FQGNSA. CDR3 size: 17 residues. V gave up 0 bases and J gave up 0 bases, with 9 bases separating them. The CDR3 protein is CASSLAYTGSYNSPLHF. In nucleotides, the CDR3 is TGTGCCAGCAGCTTAGCGTACACGGGCTCCTATAATTCACCCCTCCACTTT.

This clonotype came up a few times. The chain combines TRBV7-6 with TRBJ1-1; a possible D gene is TRBD1 (5 bases). Germline values: CDR1 SGHVS, CDR2 FNYEAQ. The CDR3 covers 13 residues. The V and J ends lost 5 bases and 0 bases respectively, with 7 bases between them. The CDR3 nucleotides read TGTGCCAGCAGCCAGACAGTGAACACTGAAGCTTTCTTT. Amino acids: CASSQTVNTEAFF.

The table lists this clonotype with a few counts. This chain links TRBV12-3 or TRBV12-4 with TRBJ2-3, with unresolved D. V was trimmed by 3 bases and J by 5 bases, leaving 6 bases between them. The CDR3 sequence is 12 residues long. CDR3 sequence: CASSFFRDTQYF. In DNA, the CDR3 is TGTGCCAGCAGTTTCTTTCGAGATACGCAGTATTTT.

This clonotype was counted many times. The V call is TRBV10-2, the J call TRBJ2-7; tentatively, D is TRBD1 (6 bases). The CDR3 has 13 residues. Trimming shortened V by 6 bases and J by 0 bases, and 9 bases separated the two germline ends. Per germline, CDR1 WSHSY and CDR2 SAAADI. The CDR3 nucleotides read TGCGCCAGCAGCCAGGACAGCTCCTACGAGCAGTACTTC. This encodes CASSQDSSYEQYF.

This sequence joins TRBV3-1 and TRBJ2-3; D gene ambiguous. V lost 0 bases to trimming and J lost 0 bases, with 10 bases between them. Per germline, CDR1 LGHDT and CDR2 YNNKEL (reference sequence). The CDR3 spans 16 residues. In nucleotides, the CDR3 is TGTGCCAGCAGCCAAGAGGTAGTTCCTAGCACAGATACGCAGTATTTT. Translated, it gives CASSQEVVPSTDTQYF.

This clonotype was counted a few times. The chain uses TRBV27 and TRBJ2-5, with TRBD1 matching over 9 bases. The V and J ends lost 3 bases and 2 bases, in that order; junction bases with no gene match: 7. The CDR3 spans 16 residues. Looked up from germline, CDR1 is MNHEY and CDR2 is SMNVEV (reference sequence). CDR3 region: CASSFPRDREQETQYF. CDR3 nucleotide sequence: TGTGCCAGCAGTTTTCCCCGGGACAGGGAGCAAGAGACCCAGTACTTC.